This T cell receptor beta chain came from a study of metastatic and nonmetastatic thyroid tumors. CDR1 and CDR2 from the germline V gene are MNHNS and SASEGT. The CDR3 has 13 residues. J gave up 3 bases and V 8 bases, and 7 bases lay outside the gene matches. This clone is deemed medium-sized. Treatment of any kind had been given to no patient before thyroid surgery. TCRdb re-called clones via MiXCR from the PCR reads. The sample holds about 33,000 clones, about 18% seen once. The rearrangement links TRBV6-1 to TRBJ2-7; TRBD2 matches at 7 bases. The specimen sequenced was blood. The TCR originated in a female donor with papillary thyroid cancer or a benign thyroid nodule (not recorded which). Some clones in this sample may be carry-over from other donors' samples. As DNA, the CDR3 is TGTGCCAGCCGGCTAGCGGAGGGCTACGAGCAGTACTTC. Translating gives CASRLAEGYEQYF.